Sequencing of this T cell receptor beta chain was carried out in a study of post-analysis software for immune sequencing data. V was cut by 5 bases and J by 0 bases, with 11 bases left in between. This CDR3 is 16 amino acids long. CDR1 and CDR2 (germline): SGHTA, FQGNSA. The study's findings and limits: A handful of TRBV segments appeared more often in patients than in controls, and TRBV5-6, TRBV5-1 and TRBV20-1 were among these.

Libraries were made from TCR beta cDNA, and they carried unique molecular identifiers. TCRdb independently ran MiXCR on the PCR reads; one entry per CDR3 protein. Of hundreds of thousands of distinct CDR3 sequences listed, more than 50% are singletons. Of note for this clonotype: The antigen is not known.

The chain is built from TRBV7-2 and TRBJ1-6; unclear D gene. The specimen was blood. This TCR was sampled from a girl aged 2 to 9 with multiple sclerosis. CDR3 protein: CASSLSVGSYNSPLHF. CDR3 in DNA: TGTGCCAGCAGCCTCTCTGTGGGCTCCTATAATTCACCCCTCCACTTT.